This note documents a single TCR beta chain sequence. Its antigen is currently not known. Base qualities are not provided; no much larger clone lies one nucleotide away. These data are taken from a study of radiation and T cells in renal cell carcinoma (dated by TCRdb to 2020 to 2021). A note on the overall study: Samples were obtained from a clinical trial, in which 15 Gy stereotactic body radiation therapy was delivered to primary renal cell carcinomas and nephrectomy was performed 4 weeks later. In total, 50 to 55 samples underwent TCR beta sequencing: some 25 tumors plus 27 peripheral blood samples. Across all 50 or so samples, approximately 4,000,000 unique CDR3 nucleotide sequences, encoding about 2,700,000 unique CDR3 amino acid sequences, were identified. General conclusions and limits of the study: The single-armed trial design could not address effects of radiation dose or scheduling on the TCR repertoire. Because pretreatment tumor biopsies were not available, the baseline intratumoral presence of clonotypes could not be determined. Top tumor clonotypes rose in blood from baseline to 2 weeks post-radiation, then contracted by 4 weeks, suggesting transient expansion of tumor-resident clones. Changes in the blood repertoire were not tracked past 4 weeks after treatment.

The time point tag for this specimen amounts to: blood 2 weeks post-SBRT. The treatment or condition tag for this specimen amounts to: 15 Gy SBRT to primary tumor, nephrectomy 4 weeks later. To follow tumor-enriched clonotypes, peripheral blood was collected serially from radiation-treated patients at baseline and again at 2 weeks and 4 weeks after SBRT. Every patient's renal cell carcinoma showed clear cell pathology. The QIAamp DNA Blood Mini Kit (Qiagen) was used to prepare genomic DNA for TCR sequencing. Only samples passing all quality control checks were included in the analyses. V is cut by 8 bases and J by 0 bases, and the space between the germline ends is 10 bases. The CDR3 measures 14 amino acids from cysteine to phenylalanine. The DNA shown is the 42-base CDR3, in frame from base 1. The germline V gene (reference sequence) gives CDR1 as MNHNY and CDR2 as SVGAGI. TCR beta libraries were generated from genomic DNA with the immunoSEQ kit, following the manufacturer's recommendations. To prepare libraries, a first multiplex PCR with proprietary primers was run, followed by a second PCR that added unique barcodes, and a bead cleanup was done after each round. A kit-provided positive control reaction and a negative control reaction were included in every sample batch. The final libraries underwent checking on an Agilent 4200 TapeStation D1000 ScreenTape, volumetric pooling, and quantification by qPCR. Sequencing was performed on an Illumina NextSeq500 using a MidOutput 150-cycle cartridge, with 156 Read1 cycles, 15 Index1 cycles, and the kit custom primers. The pooled library was loaded at 0.9 to 1 pM with an approximately 21% PhiX control spike-in. Concerning the study's data processing: The vendor-processed data were analyzed in R, and a clonotype was defined as all T cells that share the same CDR3 nucleotide sequence. In the clone abundance analyses, frequencies were normalized to the 10,000 most abundant clones in each sample. Public T cell clones, which averaged fewer than five per sample, were excluded before analysis. A difference in abundance of at least 32-fold between compartments was used to define tumor-enriched and baseline blood-enriched clonotypes. A beta-binomial differential abundance model was used to identify clonotypes that expanded or contracted between blood time points. Tumor-blood repertoire similarity was measured with the Baroni-Urbani and Buser coefficient, and groups were compared using two-tailed Wilcoxon tests in R. As stored in TCRdb, this immuneACCESS dataset retains in-frame rearrangements with V and J assigned. A fraction of the clones does not appear; measured against another copy, unresolved V genes explain less than half of the discrepancy, and the remainder lacks a known reason. Clonal size and the V and J genes are those of that table, whereas D and trimming came from the DNA. A total of around 70,000 clones appear in this sample, around 76% of them only once. The ten largest clones add up to under 6.5% of the sample.

The sample was blood, taken from a patient whose treatment included radiotherapy and nephrectomy. The V gene is TRBV6-6 and the J gene is TRBJ1-4, with no confidently assigned D gene. The receptor was isolated from a man aged 60-69 years with renal cell carcinoma. The CDR3 reads as follows: CASARLPTNEKLFF. The sequenced DNA: TGTGCCAGCGCCCGCTTACCAACTAATGAAAAACTGTTTTTT.